The 11 T cell receptor beta chains given below trace back to one sample, sequenced in a study of T cells after yellow fever vaccination. MiXCR, run by TCRdb on the 5' RACE reads, gives a single entry per CDR3 protein. The sample shows 320,000 or so distinct CDR3 sequences, approximately 8% of them seen only once. Sample: PBMCs, taken about 49 days after the first yellow fever vaccination. The source is a man younger than 35 who received the YFV17D yellow fever vaccine.

The chain uses TRBV6-1 and TRBJ1-1; TRBD1 might be the D (6 bases). The germline V and J ends were trimmed by 0 bases and 5 bases, with 10 bases remaining between them. In germline, CDR1 is MNHNS, CDR2 SASEGT. The CDR3 is 14 residues long. The CDR3 region has the DNA TGTGCCAGCAGTGAAGCGGGGGCTGGTACTGAAGCTTTCTTT. It codes for CASSEAGAGTEAFF.

The genes are TRBV3-1 and TRBJ2-1; D may be TRBD1 or TRBD2 (6 bases each). The V gene lost 10 bases and the J gene lost 0 bases, with 25 bases spanning the gap. Germline CDR1 LGHDT, CDR2 YNNKEL (reference sequence). The CDR3 sequence is 18 residues long. The CDR3 nucleotides read TGTGCCACCACTAAAAGAGGGGGGCATACGAGCTCCTACAATGAGCAGTTCTTC. It translates to CATTKRGGHTSSYNEQFF.

This clonotype turned up a few times. The chain joins TRBV5-1 to TRBJ2-1; 8 bases agree with TRBD2. V was pared by 7 bases and J by 10 bases, with 13 bases of the junction left unmatched. Germline-derived CDR1 and CDR2 are SGHRS and YFSETQ. The CDR3 consists of 14 residues. The CDR3 loop reads CASHDGGGLREQFF. In nucleotides, the CDR3 is TGCGCCAGCCACGACGGGGGGGGCCTCAGGGAGCAGTTCTTC.

The V gene is TRBV6-5, the J gene TRBJ1-6, with 9 nucleotides matching TRBD1. Germline V gives CDR1 MNHEY, CDR2 SVGAGI. The junction had 3 bases not matched to a gene; V was cut back by 4 bases and J by 5 bases. The CDR3 is 15 amino acids. This chain's CDR3 is CASSFGDRDNSPLHF. Written as DNA, the CDR3 is TGTGCCAGCAGTTTCGGGGACAGGGATAATTCACCCCTCCACTTT.

This clonotype has more than one count but fewer than ten. The chain links TRBV11-2 to TRBJ2-3; 7 nucleotides match TRBD2. Germline V gene data show CDR1 as SGHAT and CDR2 as FQNNGV. CDR3 length equals 14 residues. V was clipped by 3 bases and J by 1 base; unmatched bases: 1. The CDR3 nucleotides read TGTGCCAGCAGCTTCGGACTAGGCACAGATACGCAGTATTTT. Amino acid sequence: CASSFGLGTDTQYF. Full variable domain (missing parts from reference TRBV11-2 and TRBJ2-3): EAGVAQSPRYKIIEKRQSVAFWCNPISGHATLYWYQQILGQGPKLLIQFQNNGVVDDSQLPKDRFSAERLKGVDSTLKIQPAKLEDSAVYLCASSFGLGTDTQYFGPGTRLTVL.

The CDR3 sequence: CSARDILGRGGSADTQYF. CDR3 DNA: TGCAGTGCTAGAGATATTTTGGGGCGGGGGGGCAGTGCAGATACGCAGTATTTT. The chain joins TRBV20-1 to TRBJ2-3, with 9 bases identical to TRBD2. The CDR3 length is 18 residues. Germline values: CDR1 DFQATT, CDR2 SNEGSKA (reference sequence). V shed 0 bases and J 4 bases; nucleotides not matched to a gene: 14.

Many counts were recorded for this clonotype. The rearrangement joins TRBV10-3 to TRBJ2-1, with D maybe TRBD1 (5 bases). This CDR3 has 16 amino acids. With 0 bases removed from V and 0 bases from J, the gap between germline ends came to 9 bases. The germline gives CDR1 ENHRY, CDR2 SYGVKD. CDR3 in DNA: TGTGCCATCAGTGAGTCAGGACACCGCTCCTACAATGAGCAGTTCTTC. Its protein product is CAISESGHRSYNEQFF.

This clonotype occurred a few times. This chain links TRBV7-2 with TRBJ1-2, with a possible D match to TRBD1 (6 bases). Germline assignment: CDR1 SGHTA and CDR2 FQGNSA. V shed 2 bases and J shed 4 bases, with 11 bases lying between them. The CDR3 consists of 14 residues. The CDR3 here is CASSLLTGAYGYTF. The CDR3 DNA sequence: TGTGCCAGCAGCTTATTGACAGGAGCCTATGGCTACACCTTC.

In this sample, this clonotype turned up a few times. The rearrangement joins TRBV6-2 or TRBV6-3 to TRBJ1-2, with D unclear. The CDR3 sequence is 15 residues long. With 2 bases removed from V and 6 bases from J, the gap between germline ends came to 16 bases. Germline CDR1 and CDR2: MNHEY and SVGEGT. CDR3 nucleotide sequence: TGTGCCAGCAGTTACGGTCGTGCCCTCGGCAATGGCTACACCTTC. Protein sequence: CASSYGRALGNGYTF.

This clonotype was detected only a few times. The chain links TRBV5-1 to TRBJ2-2; 9 positions match TRBD1. This CDR3 region has 16 residues. After removal of 1 base from V and 7 bases from J, the junction contained 8 bases not matched to a gene. Germline V gene lookup returns CDR1 SGHRS and CDR2 YFSETQ. For the CDR3, the DNA is TGCGCCAGCAGCTTGCTACAGGGGGCGCATAGCGGGGAGCTGTTTTTT. Its protein is CASSLLQGAHSGELFF.

The V and J genes are TRBV28 and TRBJ2-1; 8 bases line up with TRBD2. In germline, CDR1 is MDHEN, CDR2 SYDVKM. The CDR3 spans 15 residues. Losses at the gene ends were 5 bases for V and 2 bases for J; bases not matched to a gene: 5. The CDR3 nucleotides read TGTGCCAGCAGTCCCCAGCGGGGGACCTACAATGAGCAGTTCTTC. This sequence encodes CASSPQRGTYNEQFF.